The T cell receptor beta chain under discussion was sequenced for a study of cytomegalovirus exposure and HLA in healthy donors (TCRdb year 2017). General notes on the study: An earlier analysis of approximately 600 of the donors reported roughly 270 Gb of sequence data and roughly 110 million unique TCR beta sequences from some 180 million T cells. Of the approximately 370 genotyped donors, 65% to 90% were placed in the genetic ancestry cluster associated with self-reported Caucasian donors. A later genetic analysis took genome-wide SNP genotypes for 398 of the 666 donors and used that subset as a discovery cohort. Across about 370 genotyped donors of the cohort, an average of about 240,000 unique TCR beta nucleotide sequences per donor were sequenced, and roughly 18% of those sequences were non-productive. Every repertoire in the discovery cohort had been generated on one and the same sequencing platform. A later analysis re-analyzed previously published TCR beta repertoires from approximately 700 donors and added high-resolution HLA genotyping to study TCR occurrence patterns. Because of strong linkage in the cohort, roughly five DR-DQ haplotypes were treated as single units for association and clustering. An earlier analysis of 587 of the donors used high-throughput TCR beta sequencing to judge whether each TCR beta V gene segment behaved as functional or pseudogenic. The study aimed to test whether signatures of past pathogen exposure could be identified by cataloging public T cell receptors. Class I and class II HLA loci were covered by the typing at four-digit resolution. Donor age, sex, ethnicity and CMV serostatus were compiled together with the repertoire data. High-throughput TCR immunosequencing, statistical association of individual TCRs with disease status, and machine learning were combined to predict cytomegalovirus infection status. Typing coverage varied by locus: roughly 629-630 donors for A, B, C, DRB1 and DQB1; some 520 for DQA1; 606 for DPA1; roughly 470 for DPB1. The study profiled the T cell repertoires of hundreds of subjects by immunosequencing and related them to cytomegalovirus serostatus. In addition to the first cohort of hundreds of subjects, a separate validation cohort of under 150 different subjects was used. An early release that covered roughly 600 HLA-typed donors contained about 300 gigabases of sequencing data and 65 million to 100 million unique TCR sequences. Rather than using new phenotypic data, the later analysis identified candidate immune exposures from TCR beta sequences and from how often those sequences occurred across donors.

The cohort consisted of approximately 670 healthy bone marrow donors. All cohort members were sampled while nominally healthy, although unrecorded immune exposures were likely present. The donor tested CMV seronegative and was one of the 352 seronegative cohort members. Each donor provided a peripheral blood sample, and peripheral blood mononuclear cells were used for TCR beta sequencing. The Qiagen DNeasy Blood Extraction Kit was used to extract genomic DNA from the blood cell samples. The library was made by the immunoSEQ multiplex PCR assay. The multiplex PCR relied on a mix of 60 forward primers for TCR Vbeta segments and 13 reverse primers for TCR Jbeta segments. The CDR3 region of rearranged TCR beta genes was amplified from genomic DNA by a multiplex PCR assay. The Illumina HiSeq System was used to sequence the amplified TCR beta libraries as 87-base-pair reads. The published analysis was carried out like this. Across the 500 to 850 repertoires, a later analysis counted approximately 75 million unique TCR beta chains, 8.5 million to 12 million of which were shared by at least two donors. Raw reads were error-corrected and collapsed into unique sequences by a nearest-neighbor algorithm in which closely related sequences were merged to remove PCR and sequencing errors. CDR3 sequences were aligned to IMGT reference sequences to assign V, D and J gene segments. Each retained sequence needed at least a six-nucleotide match to both a V gene segment and a J gene segment. A rearrangement was called productive if the CDR3 had no stop codons and remained in frame with V and J, and every other rearrangement was called non-productive. CDR3 was defined by IMGT convention, running from the second conserved V-encoded cysteine to the conserved J-encoded phenylalanine. The earlier analysis of 500 to 600 of the donors excluded sequences that lacked an unambiguous match to a single V gene segment. An earlier analysis of approximately 590 of the donors classified V segments as functional when productive rearrangements were above 56.7% and as segregating when the standard deviation between donors was above 5%. To diagnose cytomegalovirus status from the catalog of TCR beta chain sequences, a statistical classification framework was built. In a later analysis, TCR nucleotide sequences were compared against IMGT/GENE-DB human TR gene sequences so that V and J genes could be assigned. In a later analysis, CDR3 sequences and most-parsimonious VDJ recombination scenarios were assigned using the TCRdist pipeline. In a later analysis, each TCR beta chain was defined by its CDR3 amino acid sequence together with its V-gene family, and reads lacking a unique V-gene family were excluded. In a later analysis, around 650 highly shared, low-generation-probability nucleotide sequences were removed to address suspected cross-contamination and a sequencing artifact. In a later analysis, a clonal expansion index for each public chain was calculated from normalized within-repertoire ranks of inferred template counts. In a later analysis, generation probabilities were computed using a VDJ recombination model fitted to out-of-frame rearrangements, and the results were checked against IGoR. In a later analysis, TCR-TCR, TCR-HLA and TCR-CMV co-occurrence was scored with hypergeometric tests, and a repertoire-size bias correction was applied to TCR pairs. In a later analysis, false discovery rates were estimated by permuting HLA or CMV assignments 20 times. A later analysis grouped co-occurring TCRs with DBSCAN, adding TCRdist sequence similarity when clustering within HLA-allele-positive subsets. Co-occurrence clustering excluded repertoires with fewer than 30,000 or more than 120,000 public chains, plus five with anomalous nucleotide sharing. This immuneACCESS table, as held by TCRdb, lists in-frame sequences with V and J called but not all clones. Of the missing ones, under half trace to an unresolved V gene in checked studies; the others have no known cause. V and J calls and clone size follow that table, whereas D and trimming were derived from the DNA. This sample lists about 90,000 clones; 85% to 90% were detected once. Around 2.5% of the sample is in the top ten clones.

Trimming takes 4 bases from V and 6 bases from J, and the germline ends sit 11 bases apart. CDR1 and CDR2 are read off the germline V gene as SGHRS and YFSETQ. The cysteine opens and the phenylalanine closes a CDR3 of 13 amino acids. Kept here is only the CDR3 DNA, which spans 39 bases and is read in frame from base 1. Broad study findings and their caveats: In a later analysis, the rate of TCR association differed among HLA loci, with DRB1 alleles having the most associated TCRs and HLA-C alleles having the fewest. A later genetic analysis reported fewer N-insertions in productive TCRs among donors in an Asian-associated ancestry cluster than the approximately 700-donor mean. In the study, some 180 TCR beta chains were listed as associated with cytomegalovirus. Only TCR beta chains were sequenced in this cohort, and the absence of alpha or paired-chain data limited detectable features. Because counts were too low, roughly 16 rarely observed V segments, including chromosome 9 orphons, were excluded from the earlier analysis of around 640 of the donors. In an earlier analysis of some 550 of the donors, most TCR beta V segments were observed in productive rearrangements about 87% or about 30% of the time, broadly matching IMGT annotations. A later analysis reported that several top co-occurrence clusters appeared linked to parvovirus B19, influenza, CMV and Epstein-Barr virus. Linkage disequilibrium might explain the correlated functional status among segregating V segments, but an unknown experimental factor could not be excluded. A cluster of highly shared sequence variants was judged likely to represent a technical artifact of the sequencing pipeline. A further reported finding was that TCR beta sequences accurately predicted the HLA-A and HLA-B alleles for most subjects in the first cohort. Most TCR sequences were observed very rarely across donors, whereas some public TCRs were present in many individuals. According to a later analysis, most CMV-associated TCR beta chains appeared to be HLA-restricted, and the HLA associations seemed to be driven largely by CMV exposure. V-gene and J-gene trimming of TCR beta chains was associated with a missense DCLRE1C variant in a later genetic analysis, and the association was replicated in an independent cohort. Presence/absence analyses assumed roughly uniform sequencing depth across donors, an assumption that may not hold. Assigning TCR associations to individual alleles was difficult when HLA alleles, especially DR and DQ, strongly co-occurred. The 87-base-pair reads could not distinguish some IMGT-functional V segments, including TRBV6-2 and TRBV6-3, so those segments were excluded. Compared with equally common non-associated chains, HLA-associated TCR beta chains in a later analysis were more clonally expanded and had lower generation probabilities. The authors suggested that the approach could potentially be extended to other disease states and immunological phenotypes. In a later analysis, some 18,000 TCR beta sequences were associated with specific HLA alleles at a false discovery rate of 0.05. The classifier was reported to diagnose cytomegalovirus status with high specificity and sensitivity in both the original cohort and the validation cohort. Because HLA typing was missing for some donors at each locus, association tests included only the typed subset. The only immune exposure information available for the cohort was CMV serostatus. In vitro tests confirmed that three of the cytomegalovirus-associated TCR beta chains recognize cytomegalovirus antigens.

A note on this clone: This receptor's antigen is unknown. No clone much larger than this one lies a single base away; base qualities are absent.

The TCR was taken from a young man in good health and CMV-seronegative. Sample: PBMCs. The chain links TRBV5-1 with TRBJ2-1; the D segment cannot be called with confidence. This receptor carries the CDR3 CASSLVLGNEQFF. The sequence in DNA is TGCGCCAGCAGCCTAGTCCTGGGCAATGAGCAGTTCTTC.